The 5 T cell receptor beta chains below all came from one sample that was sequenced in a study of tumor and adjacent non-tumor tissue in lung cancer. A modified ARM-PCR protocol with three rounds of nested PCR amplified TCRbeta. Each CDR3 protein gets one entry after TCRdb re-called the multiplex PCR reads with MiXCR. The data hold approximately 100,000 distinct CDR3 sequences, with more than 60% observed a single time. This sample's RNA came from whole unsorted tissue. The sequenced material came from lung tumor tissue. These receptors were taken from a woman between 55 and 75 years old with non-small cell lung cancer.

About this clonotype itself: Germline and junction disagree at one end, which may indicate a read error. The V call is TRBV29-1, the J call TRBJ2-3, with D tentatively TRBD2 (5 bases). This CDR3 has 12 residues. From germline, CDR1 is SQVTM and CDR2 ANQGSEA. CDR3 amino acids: CNVREFTNTQYF. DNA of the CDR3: TGCAACGTTAGGGAGTTCACAAATACGCAGTATTTT.

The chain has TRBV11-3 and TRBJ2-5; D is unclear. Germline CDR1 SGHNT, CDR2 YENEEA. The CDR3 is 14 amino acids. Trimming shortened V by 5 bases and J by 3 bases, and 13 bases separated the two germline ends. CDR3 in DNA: TGTGCCAGCAGCCTTCTGGACGTAGAAGAGACCCAGTACTTC. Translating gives CASSLLDVEETQYF.

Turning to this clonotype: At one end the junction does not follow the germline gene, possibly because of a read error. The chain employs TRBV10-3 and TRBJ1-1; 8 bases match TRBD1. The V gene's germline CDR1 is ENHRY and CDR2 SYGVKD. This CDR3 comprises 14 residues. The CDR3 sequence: CAITRQGLNTEASF. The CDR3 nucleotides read TGTGCCATCACCCGACAGGGGCTGAACACTGAAGCTTCCTTT.

CDR3 DNA sequence: TGTGCCAGCATATTGACTAGCGGGGGGGCCTACTACGAGCAGTACTTC. This translates into CASILTSGGAYYEQYF. V gene TRBV11-2 combines with J gene TRBJ2-7; TRBD2 aligns across 14 bases. The trim removed 7 bases at V and 3 bases at J, leaving 8 bases unmatched. CDR3 length: 16 residues. Germline CDR1 SGHAT, CDR2 FQNNGV.

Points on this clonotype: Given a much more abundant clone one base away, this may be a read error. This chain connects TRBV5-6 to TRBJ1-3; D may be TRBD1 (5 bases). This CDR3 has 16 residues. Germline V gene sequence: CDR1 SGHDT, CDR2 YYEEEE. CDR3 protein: CPSSLRDGYSGNTIYF. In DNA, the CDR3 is TGTCCCAGCAGCTTGAGGGACGGCTACTCTGGAAACACCATATATTTT.